This T cell receptor (beta chain) is drawn from a study of post-analysis software for immune sequencing data. Study outcomes and limitations: A few TRBV segments occurring more often in patients than controls included TRBV5-6, TRBV5-1 and TRBV20-1.

Germline assignment: CDR1 DFQATT and CDR2 SNEGSKA (reference sequence). The CDR3 covers 14 residues. Trimming removed 3 bases at V and 1 base at J, with 7 bases between. cDNA libraries of TCR beta carried unique molecular identifiers. From the PCR reads, TCRdb called clonotypes with MiXCR, one entry per CDR3 protein. The repertoire holds 400,000 to 500,000 distinct CDR3 sequences, with approximately 42% as singletons. This clonotype appeared many times. The antigen is not known. This sequence originates from a girl aged 2-10 years with multiple sclerosis. This chain links TRBV20-1 with TRBJ2-6, with D hard to call. The material sequenced was blood. CDR3 nucleotides: TGCAGTGCTAGTGAGCTGTCTGGGGCCAACGTCCTGACTTTC. The encoded protein is CSASELSGANVLTF.